Listed here is a single TCR beta chain. J gave up 0 bases and V 4 bases, and 21 bases lay outside the gene matches. Germline assignment: CDR1 SGHDN and CDR2 FVKESK. The CDR3 totals 21 residues. Produced via immunoSEQ multiplex PCR; TCRdb's table is partial and in-frame only. The repertoire holds approximately 760,000 clones, over 75% seen once, with roughly 0.01% in the top ten. The data were taken from a study of shared T cell receptors in the human thymus. The same data also went into a second study, on human thymus T cells. That work adds: From resections taken during corrective heart surgery, the thymus tissue was obtained. In thymic and blood repertoires alike, V and J usage looked biased. Highly overlapping thymic repertoires in unrelated individuals were reported by related research.

The TCR was taken from a girl less than two years old with a congenital heart defect. Sequences were obtained from thymocytes. V and J are TRBV14 and TRBJ2-1; TRBD2 matches 7 bases. CDR3 region: CASSPIDKREQSKRSYNEQFF. In DNA form, the CDR3 reads TGTGCCAGCAGCCCCATCGATAAGCGGGAACAATCCAAGCGCTCCTACAATGAGCAGTTCTTC.